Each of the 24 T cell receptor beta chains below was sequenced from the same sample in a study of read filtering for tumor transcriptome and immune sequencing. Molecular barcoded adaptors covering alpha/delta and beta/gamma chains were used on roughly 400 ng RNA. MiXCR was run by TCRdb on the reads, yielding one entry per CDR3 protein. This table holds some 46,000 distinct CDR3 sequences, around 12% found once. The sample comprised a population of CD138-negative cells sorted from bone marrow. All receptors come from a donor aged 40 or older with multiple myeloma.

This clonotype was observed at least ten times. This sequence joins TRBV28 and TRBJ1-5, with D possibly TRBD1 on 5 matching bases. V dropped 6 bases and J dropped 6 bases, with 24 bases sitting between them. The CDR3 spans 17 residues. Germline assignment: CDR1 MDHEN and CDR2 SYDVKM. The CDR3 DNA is TGTGCCAGCAGGGAATCTTACCGGGGGTATGGCGGTCAGCCCCAGCATTTT. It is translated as CASRESYRGYGGQPQHF.

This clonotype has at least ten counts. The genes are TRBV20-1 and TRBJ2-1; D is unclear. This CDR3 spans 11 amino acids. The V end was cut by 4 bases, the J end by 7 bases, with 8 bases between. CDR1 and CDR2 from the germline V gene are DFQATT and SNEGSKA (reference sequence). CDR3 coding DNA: TGCAGTGCTATTTTCGGTAATGAGCAGTTCTTC. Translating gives CSAIFGNEQFF.

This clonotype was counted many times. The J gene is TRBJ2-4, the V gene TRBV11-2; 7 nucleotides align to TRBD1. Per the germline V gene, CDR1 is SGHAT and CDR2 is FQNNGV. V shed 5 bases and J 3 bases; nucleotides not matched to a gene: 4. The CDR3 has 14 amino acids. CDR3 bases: TGTGCCAGCAGCGGACGGGACAGCAAAAACATTCAGTACTTC. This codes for CASSGRDSKNIQYF.

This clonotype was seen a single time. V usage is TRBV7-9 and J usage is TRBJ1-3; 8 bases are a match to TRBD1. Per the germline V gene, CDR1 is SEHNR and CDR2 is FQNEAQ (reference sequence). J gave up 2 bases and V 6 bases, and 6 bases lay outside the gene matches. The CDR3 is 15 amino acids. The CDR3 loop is CASSSTGGTGNTIYF. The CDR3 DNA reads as TGTGCCAGCAGTTCTACAGGGGGGACTGGAAACACCATATATTTT.

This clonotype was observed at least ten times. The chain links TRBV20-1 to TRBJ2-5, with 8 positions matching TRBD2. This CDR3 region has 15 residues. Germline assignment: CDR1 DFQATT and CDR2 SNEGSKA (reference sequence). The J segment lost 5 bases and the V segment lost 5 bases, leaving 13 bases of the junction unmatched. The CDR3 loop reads CSAQGPGGARETQYF. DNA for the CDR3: TGCAGTGCTCAGGGGCCCGGGGGGGCCAGGGAGACCCAGTACTTC.

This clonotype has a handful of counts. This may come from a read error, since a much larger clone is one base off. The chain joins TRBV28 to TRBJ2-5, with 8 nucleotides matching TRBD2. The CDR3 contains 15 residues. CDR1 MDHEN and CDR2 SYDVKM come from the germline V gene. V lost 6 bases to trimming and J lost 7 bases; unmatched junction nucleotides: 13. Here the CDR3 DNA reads TGTGCCAGCAGCCCAAGGGCCAGCGGGAGATTGACCCAGTACTTC. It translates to CASSPRASGRLTQYF.

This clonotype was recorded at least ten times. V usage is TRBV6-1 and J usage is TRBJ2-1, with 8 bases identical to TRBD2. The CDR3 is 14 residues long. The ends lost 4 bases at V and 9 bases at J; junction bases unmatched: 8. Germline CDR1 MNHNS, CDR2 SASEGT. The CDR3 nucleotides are TGTGCCAGCAGTGGGTCAGCGGGAGTAGGTGAGCAGTTCTTC. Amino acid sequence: CASSGSAGVGEQFF.

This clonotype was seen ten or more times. The CDR3 sequence is CASSSAPVGTEAFF. The CDR3 coding sequence is TGTGCCAGCAGCTCGGCTCCGGTCGGCACTGAAGCTTTCTTT. The V gene is TRBV6-5, the J gene TRBJ1-1; D unclear. The germline V and J ends were trimmed by 6 bases and 4 bases, with 15 bases remaining between them. Germline values: CDR1 MNHEY, CDR2 SVGAGI. The CDR3 is 14 residues long.

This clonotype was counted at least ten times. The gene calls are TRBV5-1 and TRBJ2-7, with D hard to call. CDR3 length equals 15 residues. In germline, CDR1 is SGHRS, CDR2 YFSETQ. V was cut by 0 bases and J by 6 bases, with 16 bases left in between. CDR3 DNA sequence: TGCGCCAGCAGCTTGGACGGGCAGTTGGGAAGCGAGCAGTACTTC. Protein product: CASSLDGQLGSEQYF.

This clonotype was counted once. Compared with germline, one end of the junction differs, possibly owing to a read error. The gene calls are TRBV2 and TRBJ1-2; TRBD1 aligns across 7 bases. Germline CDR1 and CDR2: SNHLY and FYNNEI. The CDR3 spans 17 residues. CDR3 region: CASSETVWGQPNYGYTF. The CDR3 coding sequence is TGTGCCAGCAGCGAAACTGTTTGGGGACAGCCAAACTATGGCTACACGTTC.

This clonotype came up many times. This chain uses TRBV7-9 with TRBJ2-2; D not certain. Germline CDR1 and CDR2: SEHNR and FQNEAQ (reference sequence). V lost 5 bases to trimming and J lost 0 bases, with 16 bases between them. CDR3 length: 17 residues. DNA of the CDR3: TGTGCCAGCAGCGCCTCCGGGCAGACCGCGAACACCGGGGAGCTGTTTTTT. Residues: CASSASGQTANTGELFF. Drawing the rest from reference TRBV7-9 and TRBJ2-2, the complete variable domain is DTGVSQNPRHKITKRGQNVTFRCDPISEHNRLYWYRQTLGQGPEFLTYFQNEAQLEKSRLLSDRFSAERPKGSFSTLEIQRTEQGDSAMYLCASSASGQTANTGELFFGEGSRLTVL.

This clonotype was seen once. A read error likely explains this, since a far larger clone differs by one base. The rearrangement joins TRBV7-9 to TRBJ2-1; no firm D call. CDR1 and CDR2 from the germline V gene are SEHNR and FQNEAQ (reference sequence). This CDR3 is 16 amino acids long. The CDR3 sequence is CASSPYERSSYNERFF. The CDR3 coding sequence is TGTGCCAGCAGTCCCTATGAGAGGAGCTCCTACAATGAGCGGTTCTTC.

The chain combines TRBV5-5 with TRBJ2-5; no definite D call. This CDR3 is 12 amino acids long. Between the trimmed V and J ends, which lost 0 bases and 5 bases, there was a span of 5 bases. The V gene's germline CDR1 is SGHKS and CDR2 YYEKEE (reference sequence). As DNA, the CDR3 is TGTGCCAGCAGCTTGGTTTTGGAGACCCAGTACTTC. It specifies CASSLVLETQYF.

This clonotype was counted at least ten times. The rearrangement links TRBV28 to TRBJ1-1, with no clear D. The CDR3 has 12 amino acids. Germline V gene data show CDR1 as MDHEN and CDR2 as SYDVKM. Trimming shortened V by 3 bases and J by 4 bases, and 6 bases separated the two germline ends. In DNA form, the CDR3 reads TGTGCCAGCAGTTTTGCCGGCACTGAAGCTTTCTTT. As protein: CASSFAGTEAFF.

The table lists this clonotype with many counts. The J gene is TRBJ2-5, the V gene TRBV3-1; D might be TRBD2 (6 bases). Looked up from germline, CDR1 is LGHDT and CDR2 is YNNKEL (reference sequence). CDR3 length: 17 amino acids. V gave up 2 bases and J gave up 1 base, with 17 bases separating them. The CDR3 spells CASSQKVSPGLQETQYF. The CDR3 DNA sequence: TGTGCCAGCAGCCAAAAAGTCAGCCCGGGACTCCAAGAGACCCAGTACTTC.

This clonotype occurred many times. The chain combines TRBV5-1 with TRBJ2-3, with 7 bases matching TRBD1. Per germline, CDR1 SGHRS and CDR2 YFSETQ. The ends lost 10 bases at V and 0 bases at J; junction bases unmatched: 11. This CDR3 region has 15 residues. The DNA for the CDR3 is TGCGCCGCAAAGAGGGGGCCAGAGAGCACAGATACGCAGTATTTT. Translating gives CAAKRGPESTDTQYF. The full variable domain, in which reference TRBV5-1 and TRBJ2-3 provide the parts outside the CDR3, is KAGVTQTPRYLIKTRGQQVTLSCSPISGHRSVSWYQQTPGQGLQFLFEYFSETQRNKGNFPGRFSGRQFSNSRSEMNVSTLELGDSALYLCAAKRGPESTDTQYFGPGTRLTVL.

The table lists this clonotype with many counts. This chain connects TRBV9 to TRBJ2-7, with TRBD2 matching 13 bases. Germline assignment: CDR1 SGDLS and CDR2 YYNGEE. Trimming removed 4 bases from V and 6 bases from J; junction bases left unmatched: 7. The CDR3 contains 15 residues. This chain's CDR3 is CASSSRTSGSSEQYF. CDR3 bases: TGTGCCAGCAGCTCCCGGACTAGCGGGAGTAGCGAGCAGTACTTC.

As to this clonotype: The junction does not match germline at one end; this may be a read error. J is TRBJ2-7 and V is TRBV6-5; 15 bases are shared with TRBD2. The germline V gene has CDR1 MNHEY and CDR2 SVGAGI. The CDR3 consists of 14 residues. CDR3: CASSYGTSGRPLSF. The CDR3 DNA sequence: TGTGCCAGCAGTTACGGGACTAGCGGGAGGCCCCTTTCGTTC.

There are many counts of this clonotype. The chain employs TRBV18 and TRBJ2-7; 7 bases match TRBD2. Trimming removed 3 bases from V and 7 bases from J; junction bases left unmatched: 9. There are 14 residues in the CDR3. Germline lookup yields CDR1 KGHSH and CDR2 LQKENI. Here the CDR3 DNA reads TGTGCCAGCTCACCGGGCGGGGGTACGGGAGAGCAGTACTTC. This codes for CASSPGGGTGEQYF.

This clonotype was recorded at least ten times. This chain's CDR3 is CASSQRTSGTYNEQFF. The CDR3 nucleotides read TGCGCCAGCAGCCAACGGACTAGCGGGACTTACAATGAGCAGTTCTTC. The chain carries TRBV4-1 and TRBJ2-1; TRBD2 agrees at 12 bases. Trimming cost V 2 bases and J 4 bases; bases outside gene matches: 3. CDR1 is MGHRA and CDR2 is YSYEKL in the germline V gene. This CDR3 is 16 amino acids long.

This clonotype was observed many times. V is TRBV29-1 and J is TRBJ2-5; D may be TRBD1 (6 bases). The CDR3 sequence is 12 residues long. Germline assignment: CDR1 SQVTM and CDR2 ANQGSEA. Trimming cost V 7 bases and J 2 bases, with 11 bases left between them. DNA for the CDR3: TGCAGCGCTGGGACACAACAAGAGACCCAGTACTTC. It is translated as CSAGTQQETQYF.

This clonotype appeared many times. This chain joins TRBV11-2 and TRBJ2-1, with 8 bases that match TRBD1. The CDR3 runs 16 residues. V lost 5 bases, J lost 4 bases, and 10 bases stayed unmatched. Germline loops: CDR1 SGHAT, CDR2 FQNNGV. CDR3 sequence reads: CASSVAGGSRYNEQFF. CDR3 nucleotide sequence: TGTGCCAGCAGCGTCGCAGGGGGCTCAAGGTACAATGAGCAGTTCTTC.

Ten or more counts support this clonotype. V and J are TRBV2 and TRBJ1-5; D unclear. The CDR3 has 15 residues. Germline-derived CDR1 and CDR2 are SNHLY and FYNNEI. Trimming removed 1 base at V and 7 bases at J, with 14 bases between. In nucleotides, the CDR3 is TGTGCCAGCAGTGAAGAGCGTGGCCGGGTCCAGCCCCAGCATTTT. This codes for CASSEERGRVQPQHF.

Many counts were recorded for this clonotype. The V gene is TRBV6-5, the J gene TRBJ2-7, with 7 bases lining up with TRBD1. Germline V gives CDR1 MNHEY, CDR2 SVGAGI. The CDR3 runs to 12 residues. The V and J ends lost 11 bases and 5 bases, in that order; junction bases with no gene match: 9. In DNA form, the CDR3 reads TGTGCCGTTACAGGGGAATCCGACGAGCAGTACTTC. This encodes CAVTGESDEQYF.